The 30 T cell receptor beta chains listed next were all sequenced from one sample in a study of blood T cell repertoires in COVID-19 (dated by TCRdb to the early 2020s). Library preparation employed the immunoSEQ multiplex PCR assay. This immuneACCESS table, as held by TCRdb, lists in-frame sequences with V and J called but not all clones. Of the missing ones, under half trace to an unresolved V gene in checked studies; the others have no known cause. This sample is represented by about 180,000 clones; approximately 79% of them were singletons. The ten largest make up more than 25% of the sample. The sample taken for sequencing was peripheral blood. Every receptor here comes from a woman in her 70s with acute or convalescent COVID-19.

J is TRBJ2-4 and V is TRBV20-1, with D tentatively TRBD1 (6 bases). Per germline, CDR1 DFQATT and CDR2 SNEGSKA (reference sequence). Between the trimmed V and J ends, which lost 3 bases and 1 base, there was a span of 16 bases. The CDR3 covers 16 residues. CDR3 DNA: TGCAGTGCTAGTGAGACCCGCGACAGGGCCAAAAACATTCAGTACTTC. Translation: CSASETRDRAKNIQYF.

The CDR3 sequence is CASSRGSGSRSYEQYF. The CDR3 DNA sequence: TGTGCCAGCAGCCGGGGCAGCGGGAGCAGGTCCTACGAGCAGTACTTC. The genes are TRBV5-4 and TRBJ2-7, with TRBD2 identical over 8 bases. Germline trimming cut 4 bases from V and 1 base from J; bases unmatched to any gene: 10. The germline CDR1 and CDR2 sequences are SGHNT and YYREEE (reference sequence). This CDR3 contains 16 residues.

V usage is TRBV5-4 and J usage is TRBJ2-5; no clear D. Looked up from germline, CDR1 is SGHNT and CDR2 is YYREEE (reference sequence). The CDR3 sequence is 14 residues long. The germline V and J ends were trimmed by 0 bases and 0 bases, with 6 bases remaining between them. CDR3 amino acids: CASSLDSYQETQYF. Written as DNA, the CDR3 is TGTGCCAGCAGCTTGGATTCTTACCAAGAGACCCAGTACTTC.

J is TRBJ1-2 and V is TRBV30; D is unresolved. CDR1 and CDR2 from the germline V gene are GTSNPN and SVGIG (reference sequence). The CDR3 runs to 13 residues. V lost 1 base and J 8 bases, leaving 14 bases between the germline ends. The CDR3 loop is CAWSARRDGGYTF. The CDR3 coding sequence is TGTGCCTGGAGTGCCCGACGGGATGGGGGCTACACCTTC.

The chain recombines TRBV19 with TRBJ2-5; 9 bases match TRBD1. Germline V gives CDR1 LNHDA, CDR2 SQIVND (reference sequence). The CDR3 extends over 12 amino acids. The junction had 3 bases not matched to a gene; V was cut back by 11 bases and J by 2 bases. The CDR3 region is CAHRGPQETQYF. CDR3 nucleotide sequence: TGTGCCCACAGGGGGCCACAAGAGACCCAGTACTTC. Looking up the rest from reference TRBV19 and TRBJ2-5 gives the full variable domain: DGGITQSPKYLFRKEGQNVTLSCEQNLNHDAMYWYRQDPGQGLRLIYYSQIVNDFQKGDIAEGYSVSREKKESFPLTVTSAQKNPTAFYLCAHRGPQETQYFGPGTRLLVL.

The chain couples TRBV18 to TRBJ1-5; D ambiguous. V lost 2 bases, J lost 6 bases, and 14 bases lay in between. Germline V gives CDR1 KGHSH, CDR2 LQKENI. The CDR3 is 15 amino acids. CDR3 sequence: CASSPVAGGIQPQHF. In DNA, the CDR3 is TGTGCCAGCTCACCAGTGGCGGGTGGGATTCAGCCCCAGCATTTT.

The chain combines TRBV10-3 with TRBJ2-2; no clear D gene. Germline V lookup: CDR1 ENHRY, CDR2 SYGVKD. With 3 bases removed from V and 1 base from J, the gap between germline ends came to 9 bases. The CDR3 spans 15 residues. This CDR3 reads CAISDGRLNTGELFF. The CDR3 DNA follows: TGTGCCATCAGTGATGGCAGATTGAACACCGGGGAGCTGTTTTTT.

The CDR3 is CASSFRGQAYEQYF. The CDR3 nucleotides are TGTGCCAGCAGCTTCAGAGGACAAGCCTACGAGCAGTACTTC. This chain links TRBV27 with TRBJ2-7, with a possible D match to TRBD1 (5 bases). Trimming pared 6 bases from V and 2 bases from J, leaving 14 bases between. This CDR3 spans 14 amino acids. Germline CDR1 is MNHEY and CDR2 is SMNVEV (reference sequence).

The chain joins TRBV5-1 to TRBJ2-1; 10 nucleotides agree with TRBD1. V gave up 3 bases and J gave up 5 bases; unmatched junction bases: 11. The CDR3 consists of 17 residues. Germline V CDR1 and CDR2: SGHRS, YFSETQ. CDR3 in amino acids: CASSSSPRGTGDNEQFF. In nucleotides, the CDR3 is TGCGCCAGCAGCTCGTCTCCTAGAGGGACAGGGGACAATGAGCAGTTCTTC.

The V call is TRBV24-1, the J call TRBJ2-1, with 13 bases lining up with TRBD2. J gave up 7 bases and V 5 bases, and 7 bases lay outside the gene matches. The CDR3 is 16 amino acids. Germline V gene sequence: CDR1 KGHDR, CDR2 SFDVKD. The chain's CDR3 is CATSGWTSGSKNEQFF. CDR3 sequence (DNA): TGTGCCACCAGTGGATGGACTAGCGGGAGTAAAAATGAGCAGTTCTTC.

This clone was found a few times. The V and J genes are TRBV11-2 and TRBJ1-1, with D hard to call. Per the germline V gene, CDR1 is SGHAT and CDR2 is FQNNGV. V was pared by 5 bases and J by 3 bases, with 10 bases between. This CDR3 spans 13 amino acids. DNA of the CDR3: TGTGCCAGCAGCGCTATAGAAGACACTGAAGCTTTCTTT. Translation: CASSAIEDTEAFF.

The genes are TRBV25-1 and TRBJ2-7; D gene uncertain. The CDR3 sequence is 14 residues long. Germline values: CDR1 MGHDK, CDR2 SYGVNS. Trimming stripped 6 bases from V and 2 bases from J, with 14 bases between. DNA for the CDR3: TGTGCCAGCAGCCCCCGGTTAGGAGCCTACGAGCAGTACTTC. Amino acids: CASSPRLGAYEQYF.

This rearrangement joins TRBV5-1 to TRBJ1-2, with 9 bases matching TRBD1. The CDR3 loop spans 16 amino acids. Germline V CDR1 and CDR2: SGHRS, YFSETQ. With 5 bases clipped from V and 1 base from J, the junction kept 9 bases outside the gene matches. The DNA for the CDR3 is TGCGCCAGCAGACCGCCTCCGGGACAGGGTAACTATGGCTACACCTTC. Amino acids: CASRPPPGQGNYGYTF.

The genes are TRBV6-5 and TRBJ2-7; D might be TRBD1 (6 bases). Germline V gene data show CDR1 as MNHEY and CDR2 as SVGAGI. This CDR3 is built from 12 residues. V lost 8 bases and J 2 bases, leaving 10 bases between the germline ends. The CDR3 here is CASWDITYEQYF. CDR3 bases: TGTGCCAGCTGGGACATTACCTACGAGCAGTACTTC.

CDR3 coding DNA: TGTGCCAGTAGTAGCCGGGACAGGGGTGAAGCTTTCTTT. Encoded protein: CASSSRDRGEAFF. This chain joins TRBV19 and TRBJ1-1, with 10 bases that match TRBD1. The trim removed 4 bases at V and 7 bases at J, leaving 3 bases unmatched. The CDR3 sequence is 13 residues long. Germline-derived CDR1 and CDR2 are LNHDA and SQIVND (reference sequence).

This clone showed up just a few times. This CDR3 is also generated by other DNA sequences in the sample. The CDR3 region is CASSFSSGNTIYF. The CDR3 DNA is TGTGCCAGCAGTTTCAGCTCTGGAAACACCATATATTTT. The chain is built from TRBV12-3 or TRBV12-4 and TRBJ1-3; no definite D call. The CDR3 is 13 residues long. V lost 3 bases and J lost 0, with 3 bases in between.

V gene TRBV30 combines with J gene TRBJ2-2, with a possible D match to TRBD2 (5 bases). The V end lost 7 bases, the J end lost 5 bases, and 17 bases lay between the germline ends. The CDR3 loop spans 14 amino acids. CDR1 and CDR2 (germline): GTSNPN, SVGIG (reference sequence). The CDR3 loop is CASAKRVFTGELFF. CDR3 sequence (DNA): TGTGCCTCGGCCAAGAGGGTATTTACCGGGGAGCTGTTTTTT.

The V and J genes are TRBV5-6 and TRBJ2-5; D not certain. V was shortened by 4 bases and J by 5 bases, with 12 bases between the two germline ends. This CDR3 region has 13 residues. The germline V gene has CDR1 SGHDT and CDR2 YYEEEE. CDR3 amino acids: CASSLGLLETQYF. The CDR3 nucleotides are TGTGCCAGCAGCCTCGGGTTGTTGGAGACCCAGTACTTC.

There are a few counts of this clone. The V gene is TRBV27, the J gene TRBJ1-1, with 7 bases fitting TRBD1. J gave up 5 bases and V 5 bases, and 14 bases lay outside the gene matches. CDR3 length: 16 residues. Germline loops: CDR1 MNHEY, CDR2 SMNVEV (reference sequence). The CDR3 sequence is CASSRVTGARGTEAFF. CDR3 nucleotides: TGTGCCAGCAGTCGAGTAACAGGGGCCAGGGGGACTGAAGCTTTCTTT.

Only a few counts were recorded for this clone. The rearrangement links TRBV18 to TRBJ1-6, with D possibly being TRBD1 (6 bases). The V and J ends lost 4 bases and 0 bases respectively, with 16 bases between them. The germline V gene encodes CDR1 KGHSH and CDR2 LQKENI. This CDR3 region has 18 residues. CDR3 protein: CASSRTTGKSSYNSPLHF. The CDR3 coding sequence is TGTGCCAGCTCACGCACAACAGGGAAGAGCTCCTATAATTCACCCCTCCACTTT.

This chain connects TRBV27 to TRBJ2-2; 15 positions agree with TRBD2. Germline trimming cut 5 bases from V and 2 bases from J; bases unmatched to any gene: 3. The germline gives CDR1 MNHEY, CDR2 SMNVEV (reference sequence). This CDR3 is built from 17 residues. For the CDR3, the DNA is TGTGCCAGCAGTCCGGGACTAGCGGGAGGTAACACCGGGGAGCTGTTTTTT. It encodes CASSPGLAGGNTGELFF.

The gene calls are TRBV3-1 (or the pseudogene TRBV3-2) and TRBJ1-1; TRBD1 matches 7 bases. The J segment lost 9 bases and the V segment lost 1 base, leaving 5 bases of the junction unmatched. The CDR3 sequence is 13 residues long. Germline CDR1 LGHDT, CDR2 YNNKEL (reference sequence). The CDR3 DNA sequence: TGTGCCAGCAGCCAAGTAGTGGGACAGAAAGCTTTCTTT. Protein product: CASSQVVGQKAFF.

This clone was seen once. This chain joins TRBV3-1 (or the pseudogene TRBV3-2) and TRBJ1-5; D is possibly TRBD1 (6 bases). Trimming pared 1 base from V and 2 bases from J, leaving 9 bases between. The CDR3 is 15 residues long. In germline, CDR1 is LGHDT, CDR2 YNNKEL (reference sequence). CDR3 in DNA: TGTGCCAGCAGCCAAGGGAACAGGGGCAATCAGCCCCAGCATTTT. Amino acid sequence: CASSQGNRGNQPQHF.

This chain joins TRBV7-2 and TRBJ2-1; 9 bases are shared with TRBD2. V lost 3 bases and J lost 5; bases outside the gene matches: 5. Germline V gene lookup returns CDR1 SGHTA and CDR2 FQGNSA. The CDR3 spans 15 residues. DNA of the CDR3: TGTGCCAGCAGCTTTTACCTAGCGGGGAACAATGAGCAGTTCTTC. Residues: CASSFYLAGNNEQFF.

This CDR3 is CASSLLVRTYEQYF. The CDR3 DNA is TGTGCCAGCAGCTTATTGGTCAGAACCTACGAGCAGTACTTC. The chain joins TRBV7-2 to TRBJ2-7; D gene ambiguous. Germline V gene lookup returns CDR1 SGHTA and CDR2 FQGNSA. V was shortened by 2 bases and J by 2 bases, with 10 bases between the two germline ends. The CDR3 loop spans 14 amino acids. Based on the CDR3 plus reference TRBV7-2 and TRBJ2-7, the full variable domain is GAGVSQSPSNKVTEKGKDVELRCDPISGHTALYWYRQSLGQGLEFLIYFQGNSAPDKSGLPSDRFSAERTGGSVSTLTIQRTQQEDSAVYLCASSLLVRTYEQYFGPGTRLTVT.

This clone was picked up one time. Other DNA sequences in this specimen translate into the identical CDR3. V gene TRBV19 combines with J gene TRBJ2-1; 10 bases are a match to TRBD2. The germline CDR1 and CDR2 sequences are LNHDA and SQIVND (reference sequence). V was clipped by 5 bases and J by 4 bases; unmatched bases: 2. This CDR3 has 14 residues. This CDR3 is CASSRTSGYNEQFF. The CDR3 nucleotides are TGTGCCAGTAGTCGGACTAGCGGATACAATGAGCAGTTCTTC.

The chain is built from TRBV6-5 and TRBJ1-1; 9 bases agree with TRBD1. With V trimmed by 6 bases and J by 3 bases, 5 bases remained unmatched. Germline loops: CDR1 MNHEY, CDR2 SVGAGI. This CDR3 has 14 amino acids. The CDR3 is CASRGQGGYTEAFF. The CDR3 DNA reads TGTGCCAGCAGGGGACAGGGAGGGTACACTGAAGCTTTCTTT.

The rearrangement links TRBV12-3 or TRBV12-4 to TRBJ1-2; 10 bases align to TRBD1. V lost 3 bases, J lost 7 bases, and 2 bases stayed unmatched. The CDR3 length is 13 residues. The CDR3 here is CASSLGDRGGYTF. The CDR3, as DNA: TGTGCCAGCAGTTTGGGGGACAGGGGTGGCTACACCTTC.

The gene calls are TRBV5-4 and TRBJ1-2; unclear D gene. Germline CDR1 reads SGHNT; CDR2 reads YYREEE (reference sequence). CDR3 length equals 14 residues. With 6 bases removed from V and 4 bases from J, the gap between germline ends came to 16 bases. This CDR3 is CASTLGGKFYGYTF. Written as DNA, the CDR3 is TGTGCCAGCACCCTTGGAGGAAAATTCTATGGCTACACCTTC.

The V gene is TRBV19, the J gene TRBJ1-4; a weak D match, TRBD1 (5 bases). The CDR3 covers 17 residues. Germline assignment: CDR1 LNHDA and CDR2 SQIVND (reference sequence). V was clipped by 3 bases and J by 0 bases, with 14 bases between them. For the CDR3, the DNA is TGTGCCAGTAGTATTAACAGGAAGATGACAACTAATGAAAAACTGTTTTTT. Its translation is CASSINRKMTTNEKLFF.